This TCR beta chain was sequenced for a study of cytomegalovirus exposure and HLA in healthy donors. Looking at the study overall: Roughly 80 million unique TCRs from HLA-typed donors were held in an early data release.

On this clone itself: Its specificity is not known.

A multiplex PCR was run with 60 Vbeta primers and 13 Jbeta primers. Sequencing used immunoSEQ multiplex PCR; TCRdb keeps in-frame clones, though not all of them. The sample lists 150,000 to 200,000 clones; 75% to 85% were seen once. Germline CDR1 LNHDA, CDR2 SQIVND (reference sequence). Trimming removed 4 bases from V and 5 bases from J; junction bases left unmatched: 1. This CDR3 has 13 residues. Whole-study results and caveats: Among CMV-associated TCR beta chains, most appeared HLA-restricted in a later analysis.

What was sequenced was PBMCs. This receptor was taken from a woman aged 45-59 years in good health and CMV-seronegative. The V call is TRBV19, the J call TRBJ2-7; TRBD1 agrees at 11 bases. This chain's CDR3 is CASSRDRGDEQYF. Written as DNA, the CDR3 is TGTGCCAGTAGTAGGGACAGGGGGGACGAGCAGTACTTC.